This T cell receptor (beta chain) comes out of a study of T cells in Graves' hyperthyroidism and ophthalmopathy. The study's findings and limits: Most expanded thyroid clonotypes above 0.001 also appeared in blood. Model output signaled ophthalmopathy a median approximately six months ahead of onset.

Germline V gene lookup returns CDR1 LNHDA and CDR2 SQIVND (reference sequence). This CDR3 is built from 15 residues. The trim removed 1 base at V and 5 bases at J, leaving 4 bases unmatched. Cells are PBMCs isolated from 9 to 10 ml of fresh blood. Concerning this clonotype itself: The antigen remains unidentified.

Using RNA transcripts as the source, TCR beta CDR3 regions were amplified. The HTBI set primed first-round TCR CDR3 RT-PCR. TCRdb recomputed calls from the multiplex PCR reads with MiXCR, one row per CDR3 protein. The profile shows approximately 620,000 distinct CDR3 sequences, approximately 15% of them singletons. The sequencing input was blood. This clonotype was obtained from a woman between 40 and 55 years old with Graves' ophthalmopathy. The V call is TRBV19, the J call TRBJ1-5, with TRBD1 identical over 8 bases. DNA of the CDR3: TGTGCCAGTAGTATAGCGGACAGGGTCGATCAGCCCCAGCATTTT. Amino acids: CASSIADRVDQPQHF. Full variable domain (remainder filled in from reference TRBV19 and TRBJ1-5): DGGITQSPKYLFRKEGQNVTLSCEQNLNHDAMYWYRQDPGQGLRLIYYSQIVNDFQKGDIAEGYSVSREKKESFPLTVTSAQKNPTAFYLCASSIADRVDQPQHFGDGTRLSIL.